The 28 T cell receptor beta chains below come from one sample, sequenced in a study of blood T cell repertoires in COVID-19. Data came from immunoSEQ multiplex PCR; TCRdb stores just in-frame clones and leaves some out. The sample carries 250,000 to 300,000 clones, 80% to 90% recorded once. Sequenced sample: PBMCs or T cells enriched from blood (not recorded which). Source of these receptors: a woman aged 45-59 years who had recovered from COVID-19.

The rearrangement joins TRBV19 to TRBJ2-1; D is possibly TRBD1 (6 bases). Deletions cut 4 bases from V and 2 bases from J, with 12 bases between. The CDR3 length is 15 residues. Looked up from germline, CDR1 is LNHDA and CDR2 is SQIVND (reference sequence). The CDR3 region has the DNA TGTGCCAGTAGTACCGGGACACGTACCTACAATGAGCAGTTCTTC. Protein sequence: CASSTGTRTYNEQFF.

In this sample, this clone turned up once. The chain recombines TRBV5-1 with TRBJ1-4; 7 bases are a match to TRBD1. Germline CDR1 reads SGHRS; CDR2 reads YFSETQ. The CDR3 loop spans 14 amino acids. The J segment lost 1 base and the V segment lost 5 bases, leaving 2 bases of the junction unmatched. CDR3 bases: TGCGCCAGCAGTCGACAGGGAACTAATGAAAAACTGTTTTTT. This codes for CASSRQGTNEKLFF. Filled out from reference TRBV5-1 and TRBJ1-4, the complete variable domain reads KAGVTQTPRYLIKTRGQQVTLSCSPISGHRSVSWYQQTPGQGLQFLFEYFSETQRNKGNFPGRFSGRQFSNSRSEMNVSTLELGDSALYLCASSRQGTNEKLFFGSGTQLSVL.

The chain uses TRBV28 and TRBJ1-4; possible D gene TRBD1, 5 bases. Per the germline V gene, CDR1 is MDHEN and CDR2 is SYDVKM. This CDR3 is 14 amino acids long. V was clipped by 3 bases and J by 4 bases, with 9 bases between them. The CDR3, as DNA: TGTGCCAGCAGTTTTCAGGGCAATAATGAAAAACTGTTTTTT. Translation: CASSFQGNNEKLFF.

The chain carries TRBV5-1 and TRBJ1-1, with D possibly matching TRBD1 (6 bases). V gave up 2 bases and J gave up 0 bases, with 11 bases separating them. CDR1 and CDR2 (germline): SGHRS, YFSETQ. This CDR3 has 15 amino acids. The CDR3 loop is CASSFGQSMNTEAFF. In DNA form, the CDR3 reads TGCGCCAGCAGCTTTGGACAGAGCATGAACACTGAAGCTTTCTTT.

Worth noting for this clone: The same CDR3 also results from other DNA sequences found in this sample. The chain couples TRBV19 to TRBJ2-2; weak D call: TRBD2 (5 bases). The CDR3 runs to 14 residues. Germline loops: CDR1 LNHDA, CDR2 SQIVND (reference sequence). V lost 1 base and J 4 bases, leaving 7 bases between the germline ends. The CDR3 DNA reads as TGTGCCAGTAGTATAGGAGGGCGCACCGGGGAGCTGTTTTTT. Protein product: CASSIGGRTGELFF.

The chain links TRBV6-2 or TRBV6-3 to TRBJ2-1; D perhaps matches TRBD2 (6 bases). The CDR3 contains 14 residues. Germline values: CDR1 MNHEY, CDR2 SVGEGT. V dropped 0 bases and J dropped 5 bases, with 8 bases sitting between them. CDR3 nucleotide sequence: TGTGCCAGCAGTTACTCGGGAGGCAACAATGAGCAGTTCTTC. This codes for CASSYSGGNNEQFF.

The chain has TRBV30 and TRBJ2-3; D remains ambiguous. CDR3 size: 12 residues. CDR1 GTSNPN and CDR2 SVGIG come from the germline V gene (reference sequence). V lost 2 bases and J 3 bases, leaving 6 bases between the germline ends. The CDR3 DNA is TGTGCCTGGAGTTCTCCTACAGATACGCAGTATTTT. Translating it yields CAWSSPTDTQYF.

The chain is built from TRBV28 and TRBJ2-2, with TRBD2 matching 12 bases. The germline V gene encodes CDR1 MDHEN and CDR2 SYDVKM. Trimming cost V 5 bases and J 4 bases; bases outside gene matches: 11. This CDR3 has 18 residues. For the CDR3, the DNA is TGTGCCAGCAGTATCGGACTAGCGGGACAGGGTTTCACCGGGGAGCTGTTTTTT. Translated, it gives CASSIGLAGQGFTGELFF. The whole variable domain, remainder taken from reference TRBV28 and TRBJ2-2, is DVKVTQSSRYLVKRTGEKVFLECVQDMDHENMFWYRQDPGLGLRLIYFSYDVKMKEKGDIPEGYSVSREKKERFSLILESASTNQTSMYLCASSIGLAGQGFTGELFFGEGSRLTVL.

The V call is TRBV7-9, the J call TRBJ2-7; D might be TRBD2 (5 bases). In germline, CDR1 is SEHNR, CDR2 FQNEAQ (reference sequence). CDR3 length: 16 residues. V shed 5 bases and J shed 3 bases, with 20 bases lying between them. The CDR3 DNA reads TGTGCCAGCAGCGATCCGCCGTTGGGAGTCTTCTACGAGCAGTACTTC. Its protein is CASSDPPLGVFYEQYF.

V is TRBV5-1 and J is TRBJ2-7, with D unclear. The CDR3 runs to 11 residues. Germline assignment: CDR1 SGHRS and CDR2 YFSETQ. The V end lost 4 bases, the J end lost 6 bases, and 8 bases lay between the germline ends. This CDR3 reads CASSENSEQYF. The CDR3 region has the DNA TGCGCCAGCAGCGAGAATTCCGAGCAGTACTTC.

The chain couples TRBV7-3 to TRBJ2-2, with D possibly TRBD1 on 6 matching bases. In germline, CDR1 is SGHTA, CDR2 FQGTGA. The CDR3 is 12 residues long. V lost 5 bases and J lost 6, with 7 bases in between. CDR3 protein: CASSPGAGELFF. DNA for the CDR3: TGTGCCAGCAGCCCAGGGGCCGGGGAGCTGTTTTTT.

The chain has TRBV28 and TRBJ2-2; 10 nucleotides align to TRBD1. From germline, CDR1 is MDHEN and CDR2 SYDVKM. The length of the CDR3 is 15 residues. The ends lost 6 bases at V and 5 bases at J; junction bases unmatched: 6. CDR3 sequence: CASRVPGQGTGELFF. The DNA of the CDR3 is TGTGCCAGCAGAGTCCCGGGACAGGGGACCGGGGAGCTGTTTTTT.

The chain employs TRBV5-1 and TRBJ2-1; 9 nucleotides align to TRBD2. The CDR3 has 15 amino acids. The germline V gene has CDR1 SGHRS and CDR2 YFSETQ. Trimming at V came to 2 bases and at J to 3 bases, leaving 3 bases not matched to a gene. This CDR3 is CASSFVAGDYNEQFF. The CDR3 DNA follows: TGCGCCAGCAGCTTTGTAGCGGGAGACTACAATGAGCAGTTCTTC.

The chain recombines TRBV5-1 with TRBJ2-7; D may be TRBD1 (6 bases). The CDR3 is made up of 16 amino acids. Between the trimmed V and J ends, which lost 4 bases and 3 bases, there was a span of 20 bases. The germline gives CDR1 SGHRS, CDR2 YFSETQ. This chain's CDR3 is CASSPRGQPQGYEQYF. The CDR3 coding sequence is TGCGCCAGCAGCCCGAGAGGACAGCCGCAGGGCTACGAGCAGTACTTC.

This clone was seen just once. The chain has TRBV11-2 and TRBJ2-3; a possible D gene is TRBD1 (5 bases). Per germline, CDR1 SGHAT and CDR2 FQNNGV. The ends were cut back, 3 bases at V and 0 bases at J, with 10 bases in the middle. The CDR3 totals 15 residues. The chain's CDR3 is CASSFYDSSTDTQYF. In nucleotides, the CDR3 is TGTGCCAGCAGCTTTTACGACAGTAGCACAGATACGCAGTATTTT.

The table lists this clone with a count of one. Here the CDR3 reads CASCLGPSGGETQYF. The CDR3 nucleotides are TGTGCCAGCTGTCTAGGACCGTCGGGAGGGGAGACCCAGTACTTC. V usage is TRBV9 and J usage is TRBJ2-5, with 8 bases fitting TRBD2. The CDR3 runs to 15 residues. J lost 5 bases, V lost 7 bases, and 13 bases had no gene match. CDR1 SGDLS and CDR2 YYNGEE come from the germline V gene.

The chain is built from TRBV5-1 and TRBJ2-2; D perhaps matches TRBD2 (5 bases). V lost 3 bases and J lost 7, with 10 bases in between. The CDR3 has 13 residues. CDR1 is SGHRS, CDR2 YFSETQ, per germline. This chain's CDR3 is CASSWTASGELFF. DNA for the CDR3: TGCGCCAGCAGCTGGACTGCCAGCGGGGAGCTGTTTTTT. The entire variable domain, with the rest obtained from reference TRBV5-1 and TRBJ2-2, is as follows: KAGVTQTPRYLIKTRGQQVTLSCSPISGHRSVSWYQQTPGQGLQFLFEYFSETQRNKGNFPGRFSGRQFSNSRSEMNVSTLELGDSALYLCASSWTASGELFFGEGSRLTVL.

This rearrangement joins TRBV5-3 to TRBJ2-7, with 11 bases lining up with TRBD2. TRBV5-3 is assigned to the ORF class and has an uncertain function. V gave up 1 base and J gave up 1 base; unmatched junction bases: 10. The CDR3 totals 18 residues. The CDR3 is CARSLLASGGFNSYEQYF. Written as DNA, the CDR3 is TGTGCCAGAAGCTTGTTGGCTAGCGGGGGGTTTAATTCCTACGAGCAGTACTTC.

The CDR3: CASSYSNRALGGGYTF. DNA for the CDR3: TGTGCCAGCAGTTACTCCAACAGGGCACTCGGGGGGGGCTACACCTTC. V and J are TRBV27 and TRBJ1-2, with D possibly TRBD1 on 6 matching bases. Trimming took off 4 bases at V and 8 bases at J, with 23 bases between the two ends. Germline CDR1 and CDR2: MNHEY and SMNVEV (reference sequence). The CDR3 runs to 16 residues.

J is TRBJ1-1 and V is TRBV18; D call uncertain. V lost 4 bases, J lost 3 bases, and 6 bases lay in between. The CDR3 has 12 amino acids. Germline V gene lookup returns CDR1 KGHSH and CDR2 LQKENI. The CDR3 loop reads CASSRDYTEAFF. CDR3 DNA: TGTGCCAGCTCACGCGACTACACTGAAGCTTTCTTT.

This chain joins TRBV7-9 and TRBJ1-3, with unresolved D. Trimming removed 5 bases at V and 2 bases at J, with 7 bases between. Germline values: CDR1 SEHNR, CDR2 FQNEAQ (reference sequence). The CDR3 consists of 13 residues. The CDR3 DNA follows: TGTGCCAGCAGCCCCCTTCCTGGAAACACCATATATTTT. Amino acid sequence: CASSPLPGNTIYF.

This chain uses TRBV28 with TRBJ1-1, with 8 bases matching TRBD1. V shed 6 bases, J shed 4 bases, and the junction held 4 bases outside the gene matches. This CDR3 comprises 13 residues. From germline, CDR1 is MDHEN and CDR2 SYDVKM. This CDR3 reads CASRLTGGTEAFF. The CDR3 coding sequence is TGTGCCAGCAGGCTCACAGGGGGCACTGAAGCTTTCTTT.

Remarks on this clone: This same CDR3 is encoded by further DNA sequences in the sample. The gene calls are TRBV2 and TRBJ2-1; 14 positions agree with TRBD2. The CDR3 loop spans 13 amino acids. After removal of 9 bases from V and 6 bases from J, the junction contained 1 base not matched to a gene. Looked up from germline, CDR1 is SNHLY and CDR2 is FYNNEI. CDR3 amino acids: CARGLAGGNEQFF. CDR3 sequence (DNA): TGTGCCAGAGGACTAGCGGGAGGCAATGAGCAGTTCTTC.

This clone has more than one count but fewer than ten. This chain uses TRBV11-2 with TRBJ2-1; a possible D gene is TRBD2 (5 bases). The V end was cut by 8 bases, the J end by 5 bases, with 16 bases between. This CDR3 is 14 amino acids long. CDR1 SGHAT and CDR2 FQNNGV come from the germline V gene. The CDR3, as DNA: TGTGCCAGCGCCAAGTGGGAGAAGGACAATGAGCAGTTCTTC. This gives the protein CASAKWEKDNEQFF.

The chain combines TRBV27 with TRBJ2-3; TRBD2 aligns across 10 bases. This CDR3 is 16 amino acids long. CDR1 and CDR2 from the germline V gene are MNHEY and SMNVEV (reference sequence). J was trimmed by 1 base and V by 5 bases; bases with no gene match: 6. The CDR3 is CASSPAGGIRTDTQYF. CDR3 in DNA: TGTGCCAGCAGTCCAGCGGGAGGGATCCGCACAGATACGCAGTATTTT.

CDR3 residues: CASSRQGALNTEAFF. CDR3 nucleotides: TGTGCCAGCAGCCGACAGGGGGCCCTGAACACTGAAGCTTTCTTT. The chain carries TRBV6-5 and TRBJ1-1, with TRBD1 identical over 10 bases. Per the germline V gene, CDR1 is MNHEY and CDR2 is SVGAGI. V lost 6 bases to trimming and J lost 0 bases; unmatched junction nucleotides: 4. The length of the CDR3 is 15 residues.

The V and J genes are TRBV7-9 and TRBJ1-6; the D gene is possibly TRBD1 (6 bases). The germline V and J ends were trimmed by 4 bases and 11 bases, with 9 bases remaining between them. The CDR3 sequence is 12 residues long. Looked up from germline, CDR1 is SEHNR and CDR2 is FQNEAQ (reference sequence). In DNA form, the CDR3 reads TGTGCCAGCAGCTCGGACAGTCCACCCCTCCACTTT. This translates into CASSSDSPPLHF.

V gene TRBV7-9 combines with J gene TRBJ2-6, with 10 bases identical to TRBD1. The V gene's germline CDR1 is SEHNR and CDR2 FQNEAQ (reference sequence). This CDR3 region has 18 residues. With 2 bases clipped from V and 2 bases from J, the junction kept 6 bases outside the gene matches. The CDR3, as DNA: TGTGCCAGCAGCTTAACGGGACAGGGGTTTACTGGGGCCAACGTCCTGACTTTC. Protein: CASSLTGQGFTGANVLTF.